These 10 T cell receptor beta chains share one sample of origin, sequenced in a study of T cells in women clearing cervical HPV infection. Produced via immunoSEQ multiplex PCR; TCRdb's table is partial and in-frame only. The sample table includes tens of thousands of clones. Specimen: blood buffy coat. The receptor source for this set is a woman between 18 and 69 years old with a cervical HPV16 infection that either progressed to CIN3+ or cleared (not recorded which).

Points on this clone: The DNA ends 3 residues before the CDR3 does, and the rest of the CDR3 is filled in from the germline J gene. V gene TRBV4-1 combines with J gene TRBJ2-2; 9 bases line up with TRBD1. Germline CDR1 and CDR2: MGHRA and YSYEKL. There are 15 residues in the CDR3. With V trimmed by 5 bases and J by 5 bases, 6 bases remained unmatched. Incomplete CDR3 DNA: TGCGCCAGCAGCACACAGGGGGCAGGAACCGGGGAG. Translated, it gives CASSTQGAGTGE. The entire CDR3 protein is CASSTQGAGTGELFF.

For this clone: The read ends 3 residues shy of where the CDR3 ends; the end is completed using the germline J gene. The chain employs TRBV30 and TRBJ2-1, with 7 nucleotides matching TRBD2. Trimming took 4 bases from V and 1 from J; bases not matched to a gene: 4. The CDR3 covers 14 residues. Germline CDR1 reads GTSNPN; CDR2 reads SVGIG (reference sequence). CDR3 bases read: TGTGCCTGGATGCGCGGGGGATCCTACAATGAG. Translating gives CAWMRGGSYNE. The entire CDR3 protein reads CAWMRGGSYNEQFF. The whole variable domain, filled in from reference TRBV30 and TRBJ2-1, reads SQTIHQWPATLVQPVGSPLSLECTVEGTSNPNLYWYRQAAGRGLQLLFYSVGIGQISSEVPQNLSASRPQDRQFILSSKKLLLSDSGFYLCAWMRGGSYNEQFFGPGTRLTVL.

A note on this clone: The junction and the germline gene differ at one end; a read error may be behind it. Read coverage stops 3 residues before the CDR3 terminus; the germline J gene supplies the remainder. The chain carries TRBV4-2 and TRBJ1-3; a possible D gene is TRBD1 (5 bases). Germline CDR1 LGHNA, CDR2 YNFKEQ. The CDR3 consists of 15 residues. The DNA read from the CDR3 is TGCGCCAGCAGCCAAGATGAGGGGTCTGGAAACACC. It codes for CASSQDEGSGNT. In full, the CDR3 is CASSQDEGSGNTIYF.

On this clone itself: From the germline J gene comes the end of the CDR3, since the read stops 3 residues before it. This chain links TRBV20-1 with TRBJ1-6, with 8 nucleotides matching TRBD1. V was pared by 0 bases and J by 6 bases, with 4 bases of the junction left unmatched. Per germline, CDR1 DFQATT and CDR2 SNEGSKA (reference sequence). The CDR3 is 15 residues long. The covered CDR3 bases are TGCAGTGCTAGAGACCAGGGGGCTACTAATTCACCC. Translating gives CSARDQGATNSP. The entire CDR3 sequence reads CSARDQGATNSPLHF.

About this clone itself: The junction and the germline gene differ at one end; a read error may be behind it. The CDR3 end lies 3 residues beyond the end of the read and is filled in from the germline J gene. J is TRBJ2-3 and V is TRBV7-6, with 11 bases fitting TRBD1. Germline V gene data show CDR1 as SGHVS and CDR2 as FNYEAQ. CDR3 length equals 16 residues. The sequenced part of the CDR3 DNA is TGTGCCAGCAGCCCCCGGACAGGGGGCGCCCCAGAGACG. It encodes CASSPRTGGAPET. The whole CDR3 sequence reads CASSPRTGGAPETQYF.

The CDR3 DNA, read in part, is TGCAGCGTTGAAGGATTCCAGGGGGCGCGTGAG. Translated: CSVEGFQGARE. From start to end, the CDR3 is CSVEGFQGAREQFF. V and J are TRBV29-1 and TRBJ2-1, with 8 nucleotides matching TRBD1. The read ends 3 residues early relative to the CDR3; the germline J gene fills the gap. CDR3 length equals 14 residues. Germline lookup yields CDR1 SQVTM and CDR2 ANQGSEA. Trimming removed 1 base from V and 9 bases from J; junction bases left unmatched: 8.

In regard to this clone: Sequencing ends 3 residues short of the CDR3 end; the germline J gene provides the rest. This chain connects TRBV28 to TRBJ1-3; 10 bases fit TRBD1. V lost 5 bases to trimming and J lost 0 bases; unmatched junction nucleotides: 10. Germline V gene lookup returns CDR1 MDHEN and CDR2 SYDVKM. This CDR3 has 18 residues. CDR3 region: CASSGAGTGVFSGNTIYF. CDR3 bases read: TGTGCCAGCAGTGGGGCCGGGACAGGGGTGTTCTCTGGAAACACC.

In regard to this clone: The observed sequence ends 3 residues before the CDR3 terminus, with the missing tail filled in from the germline J gene. The gene calls are TRBV2 and TRBJ1-5, with TRBD1 matching over 8 bases. The CDR3 is 17 amino acids. Germline V gene sequence: CDR1 SNHLY, CDR2 FYNNEI. With 4 bases clipped from V and 0 bases from J, the junction kept 8 bases outside the gene matches. The CDR3 bases that were read are TGTGCCAGCAGTGGTCGACAGGGGCGGTATAGCAATCAGCCC. This codes for CASSGRQGRYSNQP. The full CDR3 reads CASSGRQGRYSNQPQHF.

Comments on this clone: The observed sequence ends 3 residues before the CDR3 terminus, with the missing tail filled in from the germline J gene. The V gene is TRBV7-9, the J gene TRBJ2-2; a weak D match, TRBD1 (5 bases). CDR1 is SEHNR and CDR2 is FQNEAQ in the germline V gene (reference sequence). The CDR3 sequence is 15 residues long. CDR3: CASSPNGAGANVLFF. CDR3 bases read: TGTGCCAGCAGCCCCAATGGGGCTGGGGCCAACGTG.

For this clone: The CDR3 end lies 3 residues beyond the end of the read and is filled in from the germline J gene. The chain links TRBV5-1 to TRBJ2-3; TRBD2 agrees at 9 bases. Germline lookup yields CDR1 SGHRS and CDR2 YFSETQ. CDR3 length equals 19 residues. Trimming took 1 base from V and 2 from J; bases not matched to a gene: 14. CDR3 sequence: CASSLSSGGTASSTDTQYF. The DNA read from the CDR3 is TGCGCCAGCAGCTTGAGTAGCGGGGGAACCGCTTCCTCCACAGATACG.